These T cell receptor beta chains were read from a single sample in a study of T-cell reconstitution after alpha-beta-depleted transplantation in children. TCRdb passed the PCR reads through MiXCR, listing each CDR3 protein once. The table has about 980,000 distinct CDR3 sequences, about 30% seen once. This sample comprised PBMCs, mostly from graft donor cells, obtained 360 days after TCRalphabeta/CD19-depleted stem cell transplant. These receptors were obtained from a boy less than two years old who had a stem cell transplant for SCID, so the T cells may come from the graft donor. CDR3s include the opening cysteine and the closing phenylalanine or tryptophan. Fields, in order: CDR3 length, J gene, V gene, CDR3 protein.

CDR3 length: 15; J gene: TRBJ2-3; V gene: TRBV5-1; CDR3 protein: CASSPLQADTDTQYF
CDR3 length: 13; J gene: TRBJ2-7; V gene: TRBV9; CDR3 protein: CASSVHRGGEQYF
CDR3 length: 17; J gene: TRBJ1-5; V gene: TRBV15; CDR3 protein: CATSRDVLGGADQPQHF
CDR3 length: 13; J gene: TRBJ2-1; V gene: TRBV7-3; CDR3 protein: CASSLLGPHEQFF
CDR3 length: 15; J gene: TRBJ2-4; V gene: TRBV20-1; CDR3 protein: CSAGASSVRKSIQYF
CDR3 length: 12; J gene: TRBJ1-1; V gene: TRBV20-1; CDR3 protein: CSLNRVNTEAFF
CDR3 length: 13; J gene: TRBJ2-7; V gene: TRBV9; CDR3 protein: CASSAPGAYEQYF
CDR3 length: 15; J gene: TRBJ2-3; V gene: TRBV7-7; CDR3 protein: CASSQGTSKADTQYF
CDR3 length: 17; J gene: TRBJ2-7; V gene: TRBV7-2; CDR3 protein: CASSLMPPDRVIYEQYF
CDR3 length: 18; J gene: TRBJ2-2; V gene: TRBV6-5; CDR3 protein: CASSYSLPGQGSTGELFF
CDR3 length: 18; J gene: TRBJ2-3; V gene: TRBV12-3/TRBV12-4; CDR3 protein: CASSLKIAGVSSTDTQYF
CDR3 length: 14; J gene: TRBJ2-5; V gene: TRBV29-1; CDR3 protein: CSVEDRDVWETQYF
CDR3 length: 15; J gene: TRBJ2-5; V gene: TRBV7-9; CDR3 protein: CASSLGRDYQETQYF
CDR3 length: 14; J gene: TRBJ1-2; V gene: TRBV29-1; CDR3 protein: CSVEDRGTAAGYTF
CDR3 length: 15; J gene: TRBJ2-7; V gene: TRBV24-1; CDR3 protein: CATSDSGTATYEQYF
CDR3 length: 12; J gene: TRBJ1-5; V gene: TRBV25-1; CDR3 protein: CATSQGYQPQHF
CDR3 length: 15; J gene: TRBJ1-5; V gene: TRBV15; CDR3 protein: CATSRDNGGGQPQHF
CDR3 length: 13; J gene: TRBJ1-2; V gene: TRBV5-5; CDR3 protein: CASSPGGLHGYTF
CDR3 length: 11; J gene: TRBJ1-3; V gene: TRBV20-1; CDR3 protein: CSARRQLAIYF
CDR3 length: 16; J gene: TRBJ1-2; V gene: TRBV4-2; CDR3 protein: CASSQLSEAPYYGYTF
CDR3 length: 13; J gene: TRBJ2-7; V gene: TRBV3-1; CDR3 protein: CASSMGVPYEQYF
CDR3 length: 13; J gene: TRBJ1-1; V gene: TRBV6-6; CDR3 protein: CASSWKGPTEAFF
CDR3 length: 14; J gene: TRBJ2-1; V gene: TRBV7-2; CDR3 protein: CASSLGGGEDEQFF
CDR3 length: 13; J gene: TRBJ2-5; V gene: TRBV28; CDR3 protein: CASRDGHQETQYF
CDR3 length: 14; J gene: TRBJ2-3; V gene: TRBV20-1; CDR3 protein: CSARTSGDTDTQYF
CDR3 length: 14; J gene: TRBJ1-1; V gene: TRBV20-1; CDR3 protein: CSARYLSGGTEAFF
CDR3 length: 15; J gene: TRBJ2-7; V gene: TRBV12-3/TRBV12-4; CDR3 protein: CASSPLLGQEYEQYF
CDR3 length: 13; J gene: TRBJ2-7; V gene: TRBV7-9; CDR3 protein: CASSRTGPSEQYF
CDR3 length: 16; J gene: TRBJ2-3; V gene: TRBV6-5; CDR3 protein: CASSLGLRSSTDTQYF
CDR3 length: 13; J gene: TRBJ1-3; V gene: TRBV11-1; CDR3 protein: CASSRGNTGTIYF
CDR3 length: 17; J gene: TRBJ2-1; V gene: TRBV14; CDR3 protein: CASSHVGAQLPYNEQFF
CDR3 length: 14; J gene: TRBJ2-2; V gene: TRBV5-1; CDR3 protein: CASRKGWNTGELFF
CDR3 length: 13; J gene: TRBJ2-2; V gene: TRBV12-3/TRBV12-4; CDR3 protein: CASTPRFTGELFF
CDR3 length: 14; J gene: TRBJ2-1; V gene: TRBV20-1; CDR3 protein: CSATGLAGGNEQFF
CDR3 length: 12; J gene: TRBJ2-7; V gene: TRBV14; CDR3 protein: CASSQAIYEQYF
CDR3 length: 15; J gene: TRBJ2-1; V gene: TRBV5-1; CDR3 protein: CASSLGQALGDEQFF
CDR3 length: 16; J gene: TRBJ2-6; V gene: TRBV15; CDR3 protein: CATSRPPGSGANVLTF
CDR3 length: 14; J gene: TRBJ2-1; V gene: TRBV12-3/TRBV12-4; CDR3 protein: CASTPEGAYNEQFF
CDR3 length: 15; J gene: TRBJ2-3; V gene: TRBV9; CDR3 protein: CASSVGGARADTQYF
CDR3 length: 16; J gene: TRBJ2-5; V gene: TRBV12-3/TRBV12-4; CDR3 protein: CASTTLSRDGEETQYF
CDR3 length: 13; J gene: TRBJ2-1; V gene: TRBV20-1; CDR3 protein: CSAHLAVYNEQFF
CDR3 length: 14; J gene: TRBJ1-6; V gene: TRBV20-1; CDR3 protein: CSAREQGWGSPLHF
CDR3 length: 13; J gene: TRBJ2-5; V gene: TRBV29-1; CDR3 protein: CSVGPLLSKTQYF
CDR3 length: 17; J gene: TRBJ2-1; V gene: TRBV12-3/TRBV12-4; CDR3 protein: CASSFKGQGLGYNEQFF
CDR3 length: 16; J gene: TRBJ2-5; V gene: TRBV7-6; CDR3 protein: CASSSAKDRFWGTQYF
CDR3 length: 13; J gene: TRBJ2-5; V gene: TRBV12-3/TRBV12-4; CDR3 protein: CASSPSIEETQYF
CDR3 length: 15; J gene: TRBJ2-7; V gene: TRBV4-2; CDR3 protein: CASSQGDILIYEQYF